Given below is one TCR beta chain in context. The sample belongs to a study of memory CD4+ T cells and cytomegalovirus serostatus. This CDR3 region has 19 residues. Here immunoSEQ multiplex PCR was the method, and the copy in TCRdb shows in-frame clones only, minus some. The repertoire holds 50,000 to 65,000 clones, with 80% to 90% as singletons. The sort gate was single viable CD3+CD4+CD8-CD45RO+ cells for memory CD4+ T cells. The receptor was derived from an adult in good health and CMV-seropositive. Input material: memory CD4+ T cells from blood. The chain uses TRBV12-2 and TRBJ2-4; the table names TRBD1, a call not compared with the DNA. TRBV12-2 is shown as a pseudogene. The CDR3 sequence: CASRLSPRARTGVRNIQYF. Here the CDR3 DNA reads TGTGCAAGTCGCTTATCACCGAGGGCGCGGACAGGGGTAAGAAACATTCAGTACTTC.